Listed below are T cell receptor beta chains from one sample, sequenced in a study of T cells in Graves' hyperthyroidism and ophthalmopathy. TCRdb reanalysed the multiplex PCR reads using MiXCR and keeps one entry per CDR3 protein. In the table there are 490,000 or so distinct CDR3 sequences, 15% to 20% of which are singletons. Sequenced material: blood. The source is a woman between 25 and 40 years old with Graves' ophthalmopathy. Each CDR3 is given with its conserved first and last residue. A D gene is named only where the DNA matches it firmly. A clone size is listed for some rows: how often the clone was seen (once, few, many), or a class if it is expanded.

>few|TRBV7-2|NA|TRBJ1-1
TGTGCCAGCAGCTTAAGGGCACAGGGCGGGGGCACTGAAGCTTTCTTT
CASSLRAQGGGTEAFF
>many|TRBV29-1|NA|TRBJ1-1
TGCAGCGTTGCTCGTAACACTGAAGCTTTCTTT
CSVARNTEAFF
>NA|TRBV4-3|TRBD2|TRBJ2-2
TGCGCCAGCAGCCTACTAGCGGGACACACCGGGGAGCTGTTTTTT
CASSLLAGHTGELFF
>many|TRBV29-1|TRBD2|TRBJ2-3
TGCAGCGTCCCCCTAGCGGGAGGGGGCACAGATACGCAGTATTTT
CSVPLAGGGTDTQYF
>many|TRBV28|TRBD2|TRBJ2-1
TGTGCCAGCAGCACAAGAACTAGCGGGAGTAGGAATGAGCAGTTCTTC
CASSTRTSGSRNEQFF
>few|TRBV2|NA|TRBJ1-4
TGTGCCAGCACCCCTGGGGGGGCGGCTAATGAAAAACTGTTTTTT
CASTPGGAANEKLFF
>NA|TRBV28|NA|TRBJ2-5
TGTGCCAGCAGTATCTCGACAGAACAAGAGACCCAGTACTTC
CASSISTEQETQYF
>NA|TRBV6-1|NA|TRBJ1-5
TGTGCCAGCAACCTGACGGACGCTCAGCCCCAGCATTTT
CASNLTDAQPQHF
>NA|TRBV7-3|TRBD2|TRBJ2-7
TGTGCCAGCAGCTTAGCACTAGCGGGAGCAGGCGAGCAGTACTTC
CASSLALAGAGEQYF
>many|TRBV29-1|NA|TRBJ2-7
TGCAGCGTTGAAGATTTGGCAGGCCAAAACTACGAGCAGTACTTC
CSVEDLAGQNYEQYF
>NA|TRBV6-2/TRBV6-3|TRBD1|TRBJ2-2
TGTGCCAGCAGTTACCAGGACAGGGGAACAACCGGGGAGCTGTTTTTT
CASSYQDRGTTGELFF
>many|TRBV29-1|NA|TRBJ2-3
TGCAGCGTTGAAGAGGCAGCATTCAATACGCAGTATTTT
CSVEEAAFNTQYF
>many|TRBV28|TRBD2|TRBJ2-1
TGTGCCAGCAGGGCCCAGCGGGAGGGATCTGAGCAGTTCTTC
CASRAQREGSEQFF
>few|TRBV4-3|NA|TRBJ2-7
TGCGCCAGCAGCCAAGGTCCCGGGCGGGCCGTTGAGCAGTACTTC
CASSQGPGRAVEQYF
>NA|TRBV6-1|NA|TRBJ1-3
TGTGCCAGCAGTGGAGGGGTGTCCGGAAACACCATATATTTT
CASSGGVSGNTIYF
>few|TRBV4-3|TRBD1|TRBJ2-7
TGCGCCAGCAGCCAAGATCGTCCCAGGGGGCAGGAGCAGTACTTC
CASSQDRPRGQEQYF
>NA|TRBV19|NA|TRBJ2-7
TGTGCCAGTAGTATAGGGCTAGGACTCGACTACGAGCAGTACTTC
CASSIGLGLDYEQYF
>few|TRBV6-1|TRBD2|TRBJ2-2
TGTGCCAGCAGGCGGGGGGGGGGCACCGGGGAGCTGTTTTTT
CASRRGGGTGELFF
>NA|TRBV24-1|TRBD2|TRBJ2-1
TGTGCCACCAGTGACTTTGCTCTAGCGGGAAACAATGAGCAGTTCTTC
CATSDFALAGNNEQFF
>many|TRBV20-1|NA|TRBJ2-3
TGCAGTGCTAGCGACAGAGTGTGGGACACAGATACGCAGTATTTT
CSASDRVWDTDTQYF
>many|TRBV28|NA|TRBJ1-5
TGTGCCAGCAGTTCAGTTAGTCAGCCCCAGCATTTT
CASSSVSQPQHF